This T cell receptor beta chain was retrieved from a study of identical twins. Notes on the study in general: Findings came from cross-sectional statistics, without long-term follow-up of donors.

TCRdb redid the calling of the 5' RACE reads with MiXCR, one entry per CDR3 protein. The sample has some 790,000 distinct CDR3 sequences; about 20% are singletons. Of note for this clonotype: Its antigen is still unknown.

With V trimmed by 6 bases and J by 4 bases, 7 bases remained unmatched. Germline V lookup: CDR1 DFQATT, CDR2 SNEGSKA (reference sequence). There are 15 residues in the CDR3. In addition, the sample was reused for a study of T cells expressing NK-cell markers.

The chain has TRBV20-1 and TRBJ2-1; 12 bases match TRBD2. The clonotype originates from a woman between 18 and 29 years old in good health. Material for sequencing was PBMCs. As DNA, the CDR3 is TGCAGTGCCCCTAGCGGGAGGGCTTCTTACAATGAGCAGTTCTTC. It translates to CSAPSGRASYNEQFF.